The 29 T cell receptor beta chains in this list originate from one sample, sequenced in a study of CD8+ T cells in alopecia areata. Treatment noted: oral pan-JAK inhibitor, 5-10 mg twice daily. Once RNA had been extracted, it was reverse transcribed into cDNA to act as the sequencing template. Assay: immunoSEQ multiplex PCR; the TCRdb copy retains only in-frame clones and omits some. The top ten clones hold under 2% of a sample with hundreds of thousands of clones, about 62% of them seen once. Sequencing used CD4+ T cells sorted from blood, obtained at week 24, from a patient treated with tofacitinib. The receptors here all came from a human donor with alopecia areata.

V usage is TRBV4-3 and J usage is TRBJ2-1; 13 nucleotides line up with TRBD2. J was trimmed by 7 bases and V by 2 bases; bases with no gene match: 8. CDR3 length equals 17 residues. Germline CDR1 LGHNA, CDR2 YSLEER. CDR3 sequence (DNA): TGCGCCAGCAGCCAACCACCCGGGACTAGCGGGGTGAATGAGCAGTTCTTC. Protein: CASSQPPGTSGVNEQFF.

V is TRBV30 and J is TRBJ1-1; D not certain. The germline V gene has CDR1 GTSNPN and CDR2 SVGIG (reference sequence). V was pared by 3 bases and J by 4 bases, with 12 bases between. The CDR3 covers 13 residues. CDR3 DNA sequence: TGTGCCTGGAGGGCAATTCAGGCCACTGAAGCTTTCTTT. This gives the protein CAWRAIQATEAFF.

The genes are TRBV5-4 and TRBJ2-1; no clear D. V dropped 3 bases and J dropped 4 bases, with 8 bases sitting between them. Germline V gene data show CDR1 as SGHNT and CDR2 as YYREEE (reference sequence). This CDR3 contains 13 residues. CDR3 amino acids: CASSYRAYNEQFF. CDR3 in DNA: TGTGCCAGCAGCTATCGGGCTTACAATGAGCAGTTCTTC.

This clone was seen more than once but under ten times. V usage is TRBV5-1 and J usage is TRBJ2-2; 10 nucleotides agree with TRBD2. CDR3 size: 14 residues. The germline V gene has CDR1 SGHRS and CDR2 YFSETQ. The junction had 2 bases not matched to a gene; V was cut back by 4 bases and J by 5 bases. The CDR3 loop is CASSGTSETGELFF. The CDR3 coding sequence is TGCGCCAGCAGCGGGACTAGCGAAACCGGGGAGCTGTTTTTT. The full variable domain, rest sourced from reference TRBV5-1 and TRBJ2-2, is KAGVTQTPRYLIKTRGQQVTLSCSPISGHRSVSWYQQTPGQGLQFLFEYFSETQRNKGNFPGRFSGRQFSNSRSEMNVSTLELGDSALYLCASSGTSETGELFFGEGSRLTVL.

In DNA form, the CDR3 reads TGTGCCAGCAGCCCAGGGAACTATGGCTACACCTTC. Residues: CASSPGNYGYTF. This chain uses TRBV14 with TRBJ1-2, with D tentatively TRBD1 (5 bases). The CDR3 covers 12 residues. Germline loops: CDR1 SGHDN, CDR2 FVKESK. V lost 4 bases to trimming and J lost 2 bases, with 5 bases between them.

The chain has TRBV30 and TRBJ1-6; TRBD1 agrees at 12 bases. Germline CDR1 reads GTSNPN; CDR2 reads SVGIG (reference sequence). Unmatched junction bases numbered 6, after V lost 2 bases and J lost 10 bases. This CDR3 has 15 amino acids. CDR3 protein: CAWSWGTGGLSPLHF. CDR3 sequence (DNA): TGTGCCTGGAGTTGGGGGACAGGGGGCTTGTCACCCCTCCACTTT.

The rearrangement uses TRBV23-1 and TRBJ1-6, with D possibly being TRBD1 (6 bases). TRBV23-1 is treated as an ORF (open reading frame) with a function not yet certain. This CDR3 is 22 amino acids long. V shed 2 bases and J shed 1 base, with 27 bases lying between them. CDR3 DNA sequence: TGCGCCAGCAGTCAAAGGTTTATTCCTCGGGGGCGCGTTGAGTCCTATAATTCACCCCTCCACTTT. It encodes CASSQRFIPRGRVESYNSPLHF.

The sample holds a few counts of this clone. The gene calls are TRBV11-2 and TRBJ2-2, with D perhaps matching TRBD1 or TRBD2 (5 bases each). The V gene's germline CDR1 is SGHAT and CDR2 FQNNGV. Trimming shortened V by 3 bases and J by 8 bases, and 16 bases separated the two germline ends. The length of the CDR3 is 15 residues. The CDR3, as DNA: TGTGCCAGCAGCTTCGGGGACGGATCGAGGGGGGAGCTGTTTTTT. It is translated as CASSFGDGSRGELFF.

This clone was observed a handful of times. V usage is TRBV14 and J usage is TRBJ1-2; maybe TRBD1 (5 bases). This CDR3 has 14 residues. Germline assignment: CDR1 SGHDN and CDR2 FVKESK. V lost 1 base to trimming and J lost 7 bases, with 13 bases between them. The CDR3, as DNA: TGTGCCAGCAGCCAAGTGGGGTTCGGGGCTGGCTACACCTTC. It translates to CASSQVGFGAGYTF.

This clone was detected a few times. The rearrangement uses TRBV4-1 and TRBJ2-3; TRBD1 might be the D (5 bases). The CDR3 is made up of 14 amino acids. Looked up from germline, CDR1 is MGHRA and CDR2 is YSYEKL. Between the trimmed V and J ends, which lost 4 bases and 1 base, there was a span of 9 bases. The CDR3 DNA is TGCGCCAGCAGCCGATTACAGGGCACAGATACGCAGTATTTT. Protein: CASSRLQGTDTQYF.

The chain uses TRBV7-9 and TRBJ1-5, with D maybe TRBD1 (5 bases). The V end lost 0 bases, the J end lost 3 bases, and 12 bases lay between the germline ends. The CDR3 extends over 16 amino acids. Germline CDR1 reads SEHNR; CDR2 reads FQNEAQ (reference sequence). CDR3 protein: CASSLAGQLFNQPQHF. The CDR3 region has the DNA TGTGCCAGCAGCTTAGCGGGGCAGCTTTTCAATCAGCCCCAGCATTTT.

The chain joins TRBV5-4 to TRBJ1-4; no clear D. V was cut by 3 bases and J by 4 bases, with 13 bases left in between. CDR1 is SGHNT, CDR2 YYREEE, per germline (reference sequence). The CDR3 runs 15 residues. The CDR3 nucleotides are TGTGCCAGCAGCTCGCCGGCCGCCGGTAATGAAAAACTGTTTTTT. Translation: CASSSPAAGNEKLFF.

J is TRBJ2-5 and V is TRBV11-2, with D perhaps matching TRBD1 or TRBD2 (6 bases each). CDR1 is SGHAT and CDR2 is FQNNGV in the germline V gene. V was clipped by 9 bases and J by 7 bases, with 12 bases between them. The CDR3 runs to 11 residues. CDR3 protein: CASRGAGTQYF. In DNA, the CDR3 is TGTGCCAGTAGGGGGGCCGGGACCCAGTACTTC.

The chain carries TRBV7-9 and TRBJ1-3; no clear D. The V and J ends lost 4 bases and 2 bases respectively, with 12 bases between them. Germline CDR1 reads SEHNR; CDR2 reads FQNEAQ (reference sequence). The length of the CDR3 is 15 residues. DNA for the CDR3: TGTGCCAGCAGCTCCCTGGCGGGTGCTGGAAACACCATATATTTT. Its protein product is CASSSLAGAGNTIYF.

DNA for the CDR3: TGTGCCAGCACACAGCGCCCGAACCCGTTCTTC. This sequence encodes CASTQRPNPFF. The chain is built from TRBV2 and TRBJ2-1; no clear D gene. The germline CDR1 and CDR2 sequences are SNHLY and FYNNEI. This CDR3 is 11 amino acids long. Trimming left V 7 bases short and J 15 bases short, with 16 bases between.

This clone was seen more than once but under ten times. This sequence joins TRBV29-1 and TRBJ1-1, with D maybe TRBD1 (5 bases). There are 13 residues in the CDR3. Trimming removed 6 bases from V and 3 bases from J, with 14 bases in between. CDR1 and CDR2 (germline): SQVTM, ANQGSEA. DNA of the CDR3: TGCAGCGTGCGGGAGCGGGGGGACACTGAAGCTTTCTTT. This encodes CSVRERGDTEAFF. The full variable domain, in which reference TRBV29-1 and TRBJ1-1 provide the parts outside the CDR3, is SAVISQKPSRDICQRGTSLTIQCQVDSQVTMMFWYRQQPGQSLTLIATANQGSEATYESGFVIDKFPISRPNLTFSTLTVSNMSPEDSSIYLCSVRERGDTEAFFGQGTRLTVV.

The CDR3 region is CASSRTRLGSGANVLTF. The CDR3 region has the DNA TGTGCCAGCAGCCGAACGCGTCTGGGCTCTGGGGCCAACGTCCTGACTTTC. J is TRBJ2-6 and V is TRBV13; D gene uncertain. The CDR3 covers 17 residues. The germline V gene encodes CDR1 PRHDT and CDR2 FYEKMQ (reference sequence). With 5 bases removed from V and 0 bases from J, the gap between germline ends came to 14 bases. Looking up the rest from reference TRBV13 and TRBJ2-6 gives the full variable domain: AAGVIQSPRHLIKEKRETATLKCYPIPRHDTVYWYQQGPGQDPQFLISFYEKMQSDKGSIPDRFSAQQFSDYHSELNMSSLELGDSALYFCASSRTRLGSGANVLTFGAGSRLTVL.

The V and J genes are TRBV11-2 and TRBJ1-1, with 7 nucleotides matching TRBD1. Germline CDR1 reads SGHAT; CDR2 reads FQNNGV. The CDR3 has 14 residues. V lost 4 bases to trimming and J lost 0 bases; unmatched junction nucleotides: 2. This CDR3 is CASSWGQLNTEAFF. The CDR3 DNA follows: TGTGCCAGCAGCTGGGGACAGCTGAACACTGAAGCTTTCTTT. The whole variable domain, remainder taken from reference TRBV11-2 and TRBJ1-1, is EAGVAQSPRYKIIEKRQSVAFWCNPISGHATLYWYQQILGQGPKLLIQFQNNGVVDDSQLPKDRFSAERLKGVDSTLKIQPAKLEDSAVYLCASSWGQLNTEAFFGQGTRLTVV.

The gene calls are TRBV5-1 and TRBJ2-7; D gene unclear. Germline-derived CDR1 and CDR2 are SGHRS and YFSETQ. The V end lost 7 bases, the J end lost 1 base, and 12 bases lay between the germline ends. CDR3 size: 13 residues. This CDR3 reads CASGLGRSYEQYF. CDR3 bases: TGCGCCAGCGGTCTCGGCAGGTCCTACGAGCAGTACTTC.

The table lists this clone with a few counts. This rearrangement joins TRBV18 to TRBJ2-7; 9 bases map to TRBD1. The germline CDR1 and CDR2 sequences are KGHSH and LQKENI. The ends lost 0 bases at V and 3 bases at J; junction bases unmatched: 6. The CDR3 totals 16 residues. The CDR3 spells CASSPPIGQGNYEQYF. DNA of the CDR3: TGTGCCAGCTCACCACCCATCGGACAGGGGAACTACGAGCAGTACTTC.

V gene TRBV19 combines with J gene TRBJ1-1; tentatively, D is TRBD1 (5 bases). Germline CDR1 and CDR2: LNHDA and SQIVND (reference sequence). Deletions cut 3 bases from V and 1 base from J, with 9 bases between. This CDR3 spans 14 amino acids. CDR3 nucleotides: TGTGCCAGTAGTATTGGGGGTACGAACACTGAAGCTTTCTTT. This sequence encodes CASSIGGTNTEAFF.

This clone was recorded only once. The CDR3 DNA sequence: TGTGCCAGCAGCGTGAGGTACGACTCCTACGAGCAGTACTTC. It is translated as CASSVRYDSYEQYF. The V gene is TRBV9, the J gene TRBJ2-7, with D uncertain. The CDR3 sequence is 14 residues long. The V end lost 2 bases, the J end lost 0 bases, and 9 bases lay between the germline ends. The germline CDR1 and CDR2 sequences are SGDLS and YYNGEE.

The chain has TRBV29-1 and TRBJ1-1; maybe TRBD1 (6 bases). CDR1 and CDR2 from the germline V gene are SQVTM and ANQGSEA. Trimming cost V 7 bases and J 1 base, with 13 bases left between them. The CDR3 runs 13 residues. CDR3 nucleotide sequence: TGCAGCGCCGACCGGGACAAGAACACTGAAGCTTTCTTT. It codes for CSADRDKNTEAFF.

The gene calls are TRBV6-5 and TRBJ1-2; D is possibly TRBD1 (5 bases). The V end was cut by 5 bases, the J end by 0 bases, with 13 bases between. This CDR3 is 15 amino acids long. Germline values: CDR1 MNHEY, CDR2 SVGAGI. CDR3 DNA sequence: TGTGCCAGCAGTCCCAGAGGGGCCACTAACTATGGCTACACCTTC. It is translated as CASSPRGATNYGYTF.

This clone was seen a handful of times. This chain uses TRBV7-9 with TRBJ1-1; 7 positions match TRBD1. The V segment lost 1 base and the J segment 7 bases; nucleotides outside the gene matches: 12. CDR1 and CDR2 from the germline V gene are SEHNR and FQNEAQ (reference sequence). The CDR3 is made up of 16 amino acids. The CDR3 sequence: CASSLGGGQATLEAFF. In nucleotides, the CDR3 is TGTGCCAGCAGCTTAGGGGGCGGACAGGCCACCCTTGAAGCTTTCTTT.

This clone was counted a single time. The CDR3 reads CSAEGETQYF. CDR3 coding DNA: TGCAGTGCTGAGGGAGAGACCCAGTACTTC. The chain is built from TRBV20-1 and TRBJ2-5; tentatively, D is TRBD2 (5 bases). The V gene's germline CDR1 is DFQATT and CDR2 SNEGSKA (reference sequence). The CDR3 covers 10 residues. V was shortened by 5 bases and J by 4 bases, with 5 bases between the two germline ends.

The chain recombines TRBV5-1 with TRBJ2-1; either TRBD1 or TRBD2 may fit D (6 bases each). Germline V CDR1 and CDR2: SGHRS, YFSETQ. V lost 0 bases and J 12 bases, leaving 16 bases between the germline ends. The CDR3 covers 14 residues. The CDR3 protein is CASSLALQGGGQFF. The CDR3 DNA reads as TGCGCCAGCAGCTTGGCCTTACAGGGAGGAGGGCAGTTCTTC.

This clone was observed a handful of times. This CDR3 is CASSQQNRGRSEAFF. The CDR3, as DNA: TGCGCCAGCAGCCAACAGAACAGGGGCAGGTCTGAAGCTTTCTTT. The chain uses TRBV4-1 and TRBJ1-1, with 7 bases identical to TRBD1. Looked up from germline, CDR1 is MGHRA and CDR2 is YSYEKL. This CDR3 is 15 amino acids long. Germline trimming cut 2 bases from V and 6 bases from J; bases unmatched to any gene: 9.

The J gene is TRBJ1-5, the V gene TRBV4-1; TRBD1 might be the D (5 bases). Germline loops: CDR1 MGHRA, CDR2 YSYEKL. This CDR3 contains 17 residues. Trimming cost V 1 base and J 2 bases, with 15 bases left between them. CDR3 in DNA: TGCGCCAGCAGCCAAGTACAAAGTGTGGGGGGCAATCAGCCCCAGCATTTT. This codes for CASSQVQSVGGNQPQHF.